The rows below give T cell receptor beta chains drawn from one sample of a study of regulatory T cells in long-lasting Graves disease. Using its own MiXCR run on the multiplex PCR reads, TCRdb lists one record per CDR3 protein. The repertoire holds hundreds of thousands of distinct CDR3 sequences, with around 15% as singletons. The sequencing used peripheral blood mononuclear cells (PBMCs), collected at new diagnosis, from a patient treated with antithyroid drugs. These receptors came from a female donor with Graves disease. Each CDR3 is given with its conserved first and last residue. D genes are given only for firm matches. The size of a clone is reported for some rows only, either as once, few or many, or as a class for expanded clones.

V gene	J gene	clone size	D gene	CDR3 DNA	CDR3 protein
TRBV27	TRBJ2-1	many	TRBD2	TGTGCCAGCAGCCTGGGGGGCGGGAGGGGGAATGAGCAGTTCTTC	CASSLGGGRGNEQFF
TRBV6-1	TRBJ1-5	many	NA	TGTGCCAGCAGTGAAGGTGGTAGGGGGAGCAATCAGCCCCAGCATTTT	CASSEGGRGSNQPQHF
TRBV12-3/TRBV12-4	TRBJ2-1	few	NA	TGTGCCAGCAGTAGAGGGGTCAATGAGCAGTTCTTC	CASSRGVNEQFF
TRBV7-2	TRBJ1-1	many	NA	TGTGCCAGCAGCTTAGTCGGTTACGATCCTGAAGCTTTCTTT	CASSLVGYDPEAFF
TRBV11-2	TRBJ2-3	many	NA	TGTGCCAGCAGCTTTGATTTTGGCGATACGCAGTATTTT	CASSFDFGDTQYF
TRBV12-3/TRBV12-4	TRBJ1-1	many	NA	TGTGCCAGCAGCCCGGTCGGGAACACTGAAGCTTTCTTT	CASSPVGNTEAFF
TRBV28	TRBJ2-7	many	NA	TGTGCCAGCAGTTTATTTTCGCAATACGAGCAGTACTTC	CASSLFSQYEQYF
TRBV10-1	TRBJ1-2	many	TRBD1	TGCGCCAGCAGTGTGGACAGGGGAGACGGCTACACCTTC	CASSVDRGDGYTF
TRBV12-3/TRBV12-4	TRBJ2-3	many	NA	TGTGCCAGCAGCCGATCCCCGTCCGCAGATACGCAGTATTTT	CASSRSPSADTQYF
TRBV24-1	TRBJ2-7	many	NA	TGTGCCACTCCACACAGGGACGAACCGGCCTACGAGCAGTACTTC	CATPHRDEPAYEQYF
TRBV5-1	TRBJ1-5	many	NA	TGCGCCAGCAGCTTGGAGGGACATCAGACCCAGCATTTT	CASSLEGHQTQHF
TRBV7-2	TRBJ2-2	many	NA	TGTGCCAGCAGCTTATATTGGGCCGGGGAGCTGTTTTTT	CASSLYWAGELFF
TRBV3-1	TRBJ2-1	many	TRBD2	TGTGCCAGCAGCCAAGAGGGTGGCGGGAGCTATCGCAATGAGCAGTTCTTC	CASSQEGGGSYRNEQFF
TRBV7-9	TRBJ2-7	many	NA	TGTGCCAGCAGCTCTCCCAAAGACTACGAGCAGTACTTC	CASSSPKDYEQYF
TRBV27	TRBJ2-2	NA	NA	TGTGCCTGCAGTCGCGTAAACACCGGGGAGCTGTTTTTT	CACSRVNTGELFF
TRBV2	TRBJ1-1	NA	TRBD1	TGTGCCAGCTCCGACGGACAGGGGTACACTGAAGCTTTCTTT	CASSDGQGYTEAFF
TRBV19	TRBJ2-2	few	NA	TGTGCCAGTTCCTTGGCCGGGGAGCCGTTTTTT	CASSLAGEPFF
TRBV15	TRBJ1-6	few	NA	TGTGCCACCAGCGGAAAGGGAGGGAGGAGTAATTCACCCCTCCACTTT	CATSGKGGRSNSPLHF
TRBV5-6	TRBJ1-1	many	NA	TGTGCCAGCAGCTTGTGGGTGATGAACACTGAAGCTTTCTTT	CASSLWVMNTEAFF
TRBV12-3/TRBV12-4	TRBJ2-1	NA	TRBD1	TGTGCCAGCAGTTTGGGGGACAGAAATGAGCAGTTCTTC	CASSLGDRNEQFF
TRBV6-9	TRBJ2-7	few	NA	TGTGCCAGCAGTTACGGTGGGGAAAGGAGTTCCTACGAGCAGTACTTC	CASSYGGERSSYEQYF
TRBV12-3/TRBV12-4	TRBJ2-1	many	NA	TGTGCCAGCAGACGCGCAAGAATACAGGGATCGGATGAGCAGTTCTTC	CASRRARIQGSDEQFF
TRBV10-3	TRBJ1-2	few	NA	TGTGCCATCACGGGGGGTTACTATGGCTACACCTTC	CAITGGYYGYTF
TRBV27	TRBJ1-6	few	NA	TGTGCCAGCAGGGGAGGATACTCTACCTTCTATAATTCACCCCTCCACTTT	CASRGGYSTFYNSPLHF
TRBV20-1	TRBJ2-2	few	TRBD1	TGCAGTGCAACCGGGACAGGGGCCACCGGGGAGCTGTTTTTT	CSATGTGATGELFF
TRBV20-1	TRBJ2-4	many	NA	TGCAGTGCGAGAAGGGGGGTCAAAAACATTCAGTACTTC	CSARRGVKNIQYF
TRBV28	TRBJ1-2	many	NA	TGTGCCAGCAGTTTTCCTAACTATGGCTACACCTTC	CASSFPNYGYTF
TRBV11-1	TRBJ2-5	many	NA	TGTGCCAGCAGCTTATATTTAGGGCAGCAAGAGACCCAGTACTTC	CASSLYLGQQETQYF
TRBV6-2/TRBV6-3	TRBJ1-6	many	TRBD1	TGTGCCAGCAGCTTACAGGGGGCCTATTCACCCCTCCACTTT	CASSLQGAYSPLHF
TRBV7-9	TRBJ2-2	many	NA	TGTGCCACCCGAAAGACGGATCATGGCGGGGAGCTGTTTTTT	CATRKTDHGGELFF
TRBV6-2/TRBV6-3	TRBJ1-1	many	TRBD1	TGTGCCAGCAGTGCCCGGGACAGCATATCGAACACTGAAGCTTTCTTT	CASSARDSISNTEAFF
TRBV7-9	TRBJ1-1	NA	NA	TGTGCCAGCAGTTTGTTCCCCGAGGAAACTGAAGCTTTCTTT	CASSLFPEETEAFF
TRBV6-1	TRBJ1-2	many	NA	TGTGCCAGCAGTGAATCTACGGCTAACTATGGCTACACCTTC	CASSESTANYGYTF
TRBV7-9	TRBJ2-7	many	NA	TGTGCCAGCAGCCTACGGGGGAACAGTAAGGCCTACGAGCAGTACTTC	CASSLRGNSKAYEQYF
TRBV27	TRBJ2-1	few	NA	TGTGCCAGCAGTCCCCACGATACGGGATATGAGCAGTTCTTC	CASSPHDTGYEQFF
TRBV7-2	TRBJ2-5	many	TRBD2	TGTGCCAGCAGCTTAACGGCGGGAGTGGTAGAGACCCAGTACTTC	CASSLTAGVVETQYF
TRBV10-3	TRBJ2-1	few	NA	TGTGCCATCAGATTCGACTCCTACAATGAGCAGTTCTTC	CAIRFDSYNEQFF
TRBV27	TRBJ2-7	many	NA	TGTGCCAGCAGTCCGACATCGGGACACCCCGCCTACGAGCAGTACTTC	CASSPTSGHPAYEQYF
TRBV7-9	TRBJ1-2	few	NA	TGTGCCAGCAGCCCCCGTCTTATGGGTCTTGGCTACACCTTC	CASSPRLMGLGYTF
TRBV9	TRBJ1-2	NA	NA	TGTGCCAGCAGCCCCCCCCCCCCCCAGCCTGAAGGCTACACCTTC	CASSPPPPQPEGYTF
TRBV2	TRBJ1-1	many	TRBD1	TGTGCCAGCACTTGGGACAGAATGAACACTGAAGCTTTCTTT	CASTWDRMNTEAFF